One and the same sample provided the 5 T cell receptor beta chains below, sequenced in a study of glioma-infiltrating T cells after dendritic cell vaccination. Data came from immunoSEQ multiplex PCR; TCRdb stores just in-frame clones and leaves some out. The table lists approximately 100,000 clones, roughly 79% of them singletons. The source material was blood, sampled before dendritic cell vaccination. The receptor set was obtained from a human donor with glioblastoma.

The J gene is TRBJ2-7, the V gene TRBV29-1; 8 positions match TRBD1. The CDR3 has 12 amino acids. V trimming: 6 bases; J trimming: 4 bases; junction bases outside the gene matches: 5. Germline CDR1 SQVTM, CDR2 ANQGSEA. CDR3 protein: CSVRTGYYEQYF. As DNA, the CDR3 is TGCAGCGTCCGGACAGGGTATTACGAGCAGTACTTC.

The chain combines TRBV27 with TRBJ2-7; TRBD1 is a possible D gene (6 bases). V lost 4 bases and J 5 bases, leaving 15 bases between the germline ends. CDR1 is MNHEY and CDR2 is SMNVEV in the germline V gene (reference sequence). This CDR3 has 14 amino acids. CDR3 sequence (DNA): TGTGCCAGCAGTTCGTCTACAGGGTTCGACGAGCAGTACTTC. It codes for CASSSSTGFDEQYF.

V and J are TRBV4-1 and TRBJ2-5; a weak D match, TRBD2 (7 bases). CDR1 is MGHRA, CDR2 YSYEKL, per germline. The CDR3 contains 14 residues. V dropped 1 base and J dropped 5 bases, with 11 bases sitting between them. The CDR3 DNA follows: TGCGCCAGCAGCCAAGGCGCGGGGGCTGAGACCCAGTACTTC. As protein: CASSQGAGAETQYF.

V usage is TRBV29-1 and J usage is TRBJ1-2; 9 nucleotides agree with TRBD1. Germline CDR1 and CDR2: SQVTM and ANQGSEA. V gave up 7 bases and J gave up 2 bases; unmatched junction bases: 5. CDR3 size: 13 residues. In DNA, the CDR3 is TGCAGCGGTCCCGGGACAGGGAACTATGGCTACACCTTC. It encodes CSGPGTGNYGYTF. Complete variable domain (other parts from reference TRBV29-1 and TRBJ1-2): SAVISQKPSRDICQRGTSLTIQCQVDSQVTMMFWYRQQPGQSLTLIATANQGSEATYESGFVIDKFPISRPNLTFSTLTVSNMSPEDSSIYLCSGPGTGNYGYTFGSGTRLTVV.

This clone was seen only a few times. V and J are TRBV7-9 and TRBJ1-1; D is uncertain. Germline values: CDR1 SEHNR, CDR2 FQNEAQ (reference sequence). Trimming shortened V by 1 base and J by 6 bases, and 12 bases separated the two germline ends. This CDR3 comprises 14 residues. The CDR3 region is CASSLGGGTSEAFF. DNA for the CDR3: TGTGCCAGCAGCTTAGGGGGAGGAACCTCTGAAGCTTTCTTT.